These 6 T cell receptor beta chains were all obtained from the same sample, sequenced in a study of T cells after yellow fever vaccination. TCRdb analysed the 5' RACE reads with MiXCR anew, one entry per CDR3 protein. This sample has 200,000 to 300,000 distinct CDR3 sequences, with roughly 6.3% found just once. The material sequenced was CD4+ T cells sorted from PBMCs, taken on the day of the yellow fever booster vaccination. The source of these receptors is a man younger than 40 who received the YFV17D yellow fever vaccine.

CDR3 sequence reads: CSVSQSYNEQFF. In DNA, the CDR3 is TGCAGTGTATCCCAGTCCTACAATGAGCAGTTCTTC. This chain uses TRBV20-1 with TRBJ2-1; no reliable D call. The germline V gene has CDR1 DFQATT and CDR2 SNEGSKA (reference sequence). CDR3 length: 12 residues. V was shortened by 7 bases and J by 1 base, with 8 bases between the two germline ends.

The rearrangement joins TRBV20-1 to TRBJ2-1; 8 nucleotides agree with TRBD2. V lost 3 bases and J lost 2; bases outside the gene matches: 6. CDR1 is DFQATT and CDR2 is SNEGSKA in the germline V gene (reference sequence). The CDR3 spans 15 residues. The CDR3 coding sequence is TGCAGTGCTAGCTACGGGAGGGATGCCTACAATGAGCAGTTCTTC. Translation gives CSASYGRDAYNEQFF.

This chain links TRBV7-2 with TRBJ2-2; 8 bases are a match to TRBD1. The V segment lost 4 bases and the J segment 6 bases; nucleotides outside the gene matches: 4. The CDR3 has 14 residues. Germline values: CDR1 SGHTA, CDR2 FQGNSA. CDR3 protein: CASSSRTGSGELFF. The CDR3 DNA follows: TGTGCCAGCAGCTCCCGGACAGGGTCCGGGGAGCTGTTTTTT.

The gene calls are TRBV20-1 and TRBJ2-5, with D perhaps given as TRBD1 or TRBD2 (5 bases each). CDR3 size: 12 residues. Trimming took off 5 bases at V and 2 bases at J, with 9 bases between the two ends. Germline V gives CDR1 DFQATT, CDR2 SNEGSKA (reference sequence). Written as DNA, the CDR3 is TGCAGTGCTGGGGGTAGGCAAGAGACCCAGTACTTC. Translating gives CSAGGRQETQYF.

CDR3 nucleotide sequence: TGTGCCAGCAGTTTATCCCTAGCGGGAGGGAATGAGCAGTTCTTC. Encoded protein: CASSLSLAGGNEQFF. The chain is built from TRBV28 and TRBJ2-1; 12 nucleotides align to TRBD2. This CDR3 has 15 residues. Trimming at V came to 1 base and at J to 7 bases, leaving 2 bases not matched to a gene. Germline assignment: CDR1 MDHEN and CDR2 SYDVKM.

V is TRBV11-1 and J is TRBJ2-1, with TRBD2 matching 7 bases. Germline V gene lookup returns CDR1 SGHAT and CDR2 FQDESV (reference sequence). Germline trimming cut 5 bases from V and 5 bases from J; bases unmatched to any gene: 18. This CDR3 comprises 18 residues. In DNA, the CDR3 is TGTGCCAGCAGCATGGGGGGAGGGGAGTTAACTAAACACAATGAGCAGTTCTTC. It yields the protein CASSMGGGELTKHNEQFF. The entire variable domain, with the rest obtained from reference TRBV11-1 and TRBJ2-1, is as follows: EAEVAQSPRYKITEKSQAVAFWCDPISGHATLYWYRQILGQGPELLVQFQDESVVDDSQLPKDRFSAERLKGVDSTLKIQPAELGDSAMYLCASSMGGGELTKHNEQFFGPGTRLTVL.